Listed here are 5 T cell receptor beta chains from one sample, sequenced in a study of CD8+CD57+ T cells in acquired aplastic anemia (dated by TCRdb to 2016 to 2019). The patients picked for sequencing were ones in whom flow cytometry had shown an expansion of CD8+CD57+ cells. Sequencing took place on an Illumina HiSeq 2000. TCR beta VDJ combination and CDR3 sequence profiling used genomic DNA as the template. Using fastp at Q25 and MiXCR, TCRdb reprocessed the public reads and kept productive beta chains. Rows with a matching CDR3 protein are joined into one entry that keeps the most common DNA and genes. A total of 450,000 to 550,000 distinct CDR3 sequences appear in this sample, under 40% of them only once. 0.75% to 0.95% of the sample rests with the top ten. The sequencing input was sorted CD4+, CD8+, or CD8+CD57+ T cells (not recorded which) from PBMCs. These receptor sequences come from a human donor with aplastic anemia.

This clonotype was observed many times. In DNA form, the CDR3 reads TGTGCCAGCAGGCGCCGGGACTACCCACCCTACGAGCAGTACTTC. This codes for CASRRRDYPPYEQYF. The V call is TRBV2, the J call TRBJ2-7; 7 bases match TRBD2. This CDR3 contains 15 residues. V was clipped by 6 bases and J by 2 bases; unmatched bases: 10. From germline, CDR1 is SNHLY and CDR2 FYNNEI.

V usage is TRBV5-8 and J usage is TRBJ1-1, with a tentative D call TRBD1 (6 bases). The CDR3 length is 13 residues. V lost 0 bases to trimming and J lost 6 bases, with 9 bases between them. Germline V gene lookup returns CDR1 SGHTS and CDR2 YDEGEE. The CDR3 DNA is TGTGCCAGCAGCTTGGTTCAGGGGCCTGAAGCTTTCTTT. Translating gives CASSLVQGPEAFF. Together with reference TRBV5-8 and TRBJ1-1, the CDR3 gives the full variable domain: EAGVTQSPTHLIKTRGQQATLRCSPISGHTSVYWYQQALGLGLQFLLWYDEGEERNRGNFPPRFSGRQFPNYSSELNVNALELEDSALYLCASSLVQGPEAFFGQGTRLTVV.

This clonotype was detected many times. This rearrangement joins TRBV7-2 to TRBJ2-5; 10 bases map to TRBD2. The CDR3 is 15 amino acids. Germline-derived CDR1 and CDR2 are SGHTA and FQGNSA. Losses at the gene ends were 4 bases for V and 0 bases for J; bases not matched to a gene: 2. CDR3 amino acids: CASSWTSGNQETQYF. CDR3 bases: TGTGCCAGCAGCTGGACTAGCGGTAACCAAGAGACCCAGTACTTC.

There are a few counts of this clonotype. The V call is TRBV19, the J call TRBJ1-1, with TRBD1 as a possible D gene (6 bases). The germline V gene encodes CDR1 LNHDA and CDR2 SQIVND (reference sequence). V was shortened by 6 bases and J by 5 bases, with 22 bases between the two germline ends. The CDR3 covers 16 residues. The CDR3 DNA reads as TGTGCCAGTAGCGGAATAATGGGACAAGAGGGGACTGAAGCTTTCTTT. As protein: CASSGIMGQEGTEAFF.

This clonotype was found many times. Here the CDR3 reads CASRGRGNSPLHF. The DNA for the CDR3 is TGCGCCAGCAGGGGGCGAGGTAATTCACCCCTCCACTTT. The rearrangement uses TRBV10-2 and TRBJ1-6; TRBD1 might be the D (5 bases). Per the germline V gene, CDR1 is WSHSY and CDR2 is SAAADI. The CDR3 runs to 13 residues. Trimming pared 6 bases from V and 6 bases from J, leaving 9 bases between.